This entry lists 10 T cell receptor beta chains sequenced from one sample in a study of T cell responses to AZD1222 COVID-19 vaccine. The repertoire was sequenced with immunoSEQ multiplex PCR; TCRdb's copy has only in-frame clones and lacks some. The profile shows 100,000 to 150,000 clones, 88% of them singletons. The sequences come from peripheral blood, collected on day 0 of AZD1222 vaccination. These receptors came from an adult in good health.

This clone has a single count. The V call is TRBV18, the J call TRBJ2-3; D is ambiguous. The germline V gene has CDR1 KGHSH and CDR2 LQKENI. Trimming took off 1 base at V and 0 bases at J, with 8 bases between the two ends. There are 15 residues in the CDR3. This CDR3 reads CASSPQVPSTDTQYF. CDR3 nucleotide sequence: TGTGCCAGCTCACCACAGGTTCCTAGCACAGATACGCAGTATTTT. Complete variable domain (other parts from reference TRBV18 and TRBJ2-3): NAGVMQNPRHLVRRRGQEARLRCSPMKGHSHVYWYRQLPEEGLKFMVYLQKENIIDESGMPKERFSAEFPKEGPSILRIQQVVRGDSAAYFCASSPQVPSTDTQYFGPGTRLTVL.

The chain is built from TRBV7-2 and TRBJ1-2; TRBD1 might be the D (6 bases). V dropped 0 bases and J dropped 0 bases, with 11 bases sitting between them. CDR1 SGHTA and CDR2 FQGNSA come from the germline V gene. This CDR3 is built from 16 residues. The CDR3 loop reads CASSLAWGATNYGYTF. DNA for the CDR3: TGTGCCAGCAGCTTAGCGTGGGGGGCCACTAACTATGGCTACACCTTC.

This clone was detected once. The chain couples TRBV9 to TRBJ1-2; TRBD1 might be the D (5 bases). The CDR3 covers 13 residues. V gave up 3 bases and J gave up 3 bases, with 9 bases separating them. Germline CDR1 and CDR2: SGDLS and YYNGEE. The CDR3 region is CASSAQGDYGYTF. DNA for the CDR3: TGTGCCAGCAGCGCTCAGGGTGACTATGGCTACACCTTC.

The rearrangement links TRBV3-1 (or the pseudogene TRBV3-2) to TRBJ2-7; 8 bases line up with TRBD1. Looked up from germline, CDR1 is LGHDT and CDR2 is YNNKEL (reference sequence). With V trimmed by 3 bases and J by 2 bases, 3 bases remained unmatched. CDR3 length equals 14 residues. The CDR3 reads CASSQGTGPYEQYF. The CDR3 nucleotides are TGTGCCAGCAGCCAGGGGACAGGACCCTACGAGCAGTACTTC.

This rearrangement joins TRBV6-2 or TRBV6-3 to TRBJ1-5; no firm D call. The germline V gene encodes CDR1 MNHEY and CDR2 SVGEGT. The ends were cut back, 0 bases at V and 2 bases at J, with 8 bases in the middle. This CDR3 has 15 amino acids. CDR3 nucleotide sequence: TGTGCCAGCAGTTACTCTCCCCCCCGCAATCAGCCCCAGCATTTT. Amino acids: CASSYSPPRNQPQHF.

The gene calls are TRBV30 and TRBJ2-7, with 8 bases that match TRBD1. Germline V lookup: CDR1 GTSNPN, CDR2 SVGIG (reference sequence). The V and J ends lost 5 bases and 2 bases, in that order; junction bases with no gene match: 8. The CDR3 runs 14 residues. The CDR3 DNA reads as TGTGCCTGGGCCCGGGACAGGCATGCCTACGAGCAGTACTTC. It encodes CAWARDRHAYEQYF.

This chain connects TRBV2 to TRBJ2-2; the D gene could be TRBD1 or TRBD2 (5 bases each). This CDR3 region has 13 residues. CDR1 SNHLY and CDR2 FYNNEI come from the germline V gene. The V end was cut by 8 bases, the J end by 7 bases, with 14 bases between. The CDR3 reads CASGSGAVGELFF. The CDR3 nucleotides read TGTGCCAGCGGGTCCGGGGCCGTCGGGGAGCTGTTTTTT. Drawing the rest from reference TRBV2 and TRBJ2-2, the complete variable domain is EPEVTQTPSHQVTQMGQEVILRCVPISNHLYFYWYRQILGQKVEFLVSFYNNEISEKSEIFDDQFSVERPDGSNFTLKIRSTKLEDSAMYFCASGSGAVGELFFGEGSRLTVL.

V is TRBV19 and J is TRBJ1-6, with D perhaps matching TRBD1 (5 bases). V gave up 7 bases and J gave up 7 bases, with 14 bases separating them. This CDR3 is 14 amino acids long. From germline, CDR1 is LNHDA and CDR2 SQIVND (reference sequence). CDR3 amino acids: CASTMGGTNSPLHF. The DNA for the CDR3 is TGTGCCAGTACCATGGGGGGGACGAATTCACCCCTCCACTTT.

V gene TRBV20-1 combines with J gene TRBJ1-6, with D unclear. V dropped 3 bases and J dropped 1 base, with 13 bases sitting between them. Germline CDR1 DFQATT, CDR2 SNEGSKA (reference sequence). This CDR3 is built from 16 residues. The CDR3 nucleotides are TGCAGTGCTAGTCTCCCAGGCAGATCCTATAATTCACCCCTCCACTTT. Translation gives CSASLPGRSYNSPLHF.

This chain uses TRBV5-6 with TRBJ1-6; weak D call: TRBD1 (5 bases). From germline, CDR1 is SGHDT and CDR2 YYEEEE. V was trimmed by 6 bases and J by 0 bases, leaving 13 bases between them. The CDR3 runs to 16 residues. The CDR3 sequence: CASTLGVSSYNSPLHF. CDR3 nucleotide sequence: TGTGCCAGCACCCTAGGGGTGAGCTCCTATAATTCACCCCTCCACTTT.